What follows are 14 T cell receptor beta chains derived from one specimen sequenced in a study of beta chain features in type 1 diabetes (dated by TCRdb to the late 2010s). What the research found in general, with its limitations: A moderate but significant shortening of TCRB CDR3 length was observed in type 1 diabetes patients in all four CD4+ subsets.

Library construction relied on the immunoSEQ multiplex PCR assay. All of the isolated RNA was reverse transcribed with the High Capacity cDNA Reverse Transcription Kit, so expressed TCRB transcripts were sequenced. TCRdb's version of the immuneACCESS table is confined to in-frame rearrangements and falls short of the full clone set. An unresolved V gene accounts for under half of the shortfall where checked; the remainder is of unknown origin. Across this sample there are about 660,000 clones, with 11% to 15% seen only once. 0.03% to 0.045% of the sample rests with the top ten. No antigens are known for them. Sequenced material: naive CD4+ T cells from blood. The cell subset or site label, read with the paper, signifies: true naive CD4+ T cells. Receptor source: a young man with type 1 diabetes.

This clone has just a few counts. This chain connects TRBV6-5 to TRBJ1-1, with D hard to call. Germline V gene sequence: CDR1 MNHEY, CDR2 SVGAGI. V was trimmed by 2 bases and J by 1 base, leaving 11 bases between them. The CDR3 contains 15 residues. The CDR3 DNA reads as TGTGCCAGCAGTTACAGCGGCAGACAGAACACTGAAGCTTTCTTT. Amino acids: CASSYSGRQNTEAFF.

This clone was counted between two and nine times. The V call is TRBV7-2, the J call TRBJ2-3, with TRBD2 identical over 7 bases. In germline, CDR1 is SGHTA, CDR2 FQGNSA. The CDR3 totals 16 residues. The trim removed 0 bases at V and 8 bases at J, leaving 11 bases unmatched. The CDR3 sequence: CASSLAGAGVAGTQYF. CDR3 sequence (DNA): TGTGCCAGCAGCTTAGCTGGGGCGGGGGTAGCGGGTACGCAGTATTTT.

This clone was counted between two and nine times. The gene calls are TRBV29-1 and TRBJ1-3, with D perhaps TRBD1 (5 bases). V lost 2 bases to trimming and J lost 2 bases, with 10 bases between them. The length of the CDR3 is 14 residues. Per germline, CDR1 SQVTM and CDR2 ANQGSEA. CDR3 DNA: TGCAGCGTTGAAAACAGGCCGGCTGGAAACACCATATATTTT. This codes for CSVENRPAGNTIYF.

The gene calls are TRBV29-1 and TRBJ1-3; D not resolved. The germline V and J ends were trimmed by 7 bases and 1 base, with 5 bases remaining between them. This CDR3 is 11 amino acids long. The germline gives CDR1 SQVTM, CDR2 ANQGSEA. For the CDR3, the DNA is TGCAGCGCCTTATCTGGAAACACCATATATTTT. Its protein is CSALSGNTIYF.

This clone was counted only a few times. This chain uses TRBV7-2 with TRBJ1-1, with D unresolved. V was trimmed by 5 bases and J by 4 bases, leaving 14 bases between them. CDR1 is SGHTA, CDR2 FQGNSA, per germline. The CDR3 is 14 residues long. The CDR3 DNA reads TGTGCCAGCAGCCCCGGGCAGACGGGCACTGAAGCTTTCTTT. The encoded protein is CASSPGQTGTEAFF.

J is TRBJ2-3 and V is TRBV14; D not certain. The CDR3 covers 14 residues. Germline CDR1 is SGHDN and CDR2 is FVKESK. Trimming cost V 4 bases and J 7 bases, with 15 bases left between them. The CDR3 region has the DNA TGTGCCAGCAGCCGACCGGACCGGAAGAATACGCAGTATTTT. This translates into CASSRPDRKNTQYF.

This clone was observed a few times. This sequence joins TRBV5-1 and TRBJ2-3; TRBD2 matches at 10 bases. The CDR3 is 16 residues long. Trimming at V came to 3 bases and at J to 0 bases, leaving 4 bases not matched to a gene. Germline CDR1 is SGHRS and CDR2 is YFSETQ. The CDR3 loop reads CASSSGLAESTDTQYF. The CDR3 bases are TGCGCCAGCAGCTCCGGACTAGCGGAGAGCACAGATACGCAGTATTTT.

The rearrangement links TRBV12-2 to TRBJ1-5; the table's TRBD1 call for D was not verified on the DNA. TRBV12-2 represents a pseudogene. The CDR3 spans 18 residues. CDR3 sequence reads: CASRQTVNTGGSNQPQHF. CDR3 nucleotides: TGTGCAAGTCGACAGACGGTAAACACAGGGGGGAGCAATCAGCCCCAGCATTTT.

Worth noting for this clone: Within the sample, other DNA sequences also encode this same CDR3. The chain links TRBV7-2 to TRBJ2-7, with a weak D call TRBD2 (5 bases). The CDR3 totals 13 residues. V was trimmed by 2 bases and J by 3 bases, leaving 8 bases between them. Germline loops: CDR1 SGHTA, CDR2 FQGNSA. The CDR3 sequence: CASSLTGGYEQYF. The CDR3 bases are TGTGCCAGCAGCTTAACTGGAGGCTACGAGCAGTACTTC. The full variable domain, in which reference TRBV7-2 and TRBJ2-7 provide the parts outside the CDR3, is GAGVSQSPSNKVTEKGKDVELRCDPISGHTALYWYRQSLGQGLEFLIYFQGNSAPDKSGLPSDRFSAERTGGSVSTLTIQRTQQEDSAVYLCASSLTGGYEQYFGPGTRLTVT.

This clone came up a few times. V and J are TRBV4-3 and TRBJ1-4; D unclear. From germline, CDR1 is LGHNA and CDR2 YSLEER. The CDR3 runs to 12 residues. V gave up 1 base and J gave up 8 bases, with 5 bases separating them. CDR3 bases: TGCGCCAGCAGCCAAGCAAGAGAAAAACTGTTTTTT. Translating gives CASSQAREKLFF.

To note about this clone: Other DNA sequences from this sample encode an identical CDR3 as well. The chain employs TRBV30 and TRBJ1-1; D gene ambiguous. CDR3 length: 12 amino acids. V was clipped by 0 bases and J by 4 bases, with 6 bases between them. Germline loops: CDR1 GTSNPN, CDR2 SVGIG (reference sequence). The CDR3: CAWSVRSTEAFF. In DNA, the CDR3 is TGTGCCTGGAGTGTACGTAGCACTGAAGCTTTCTTT.

The chain couples TRBV19 to TRBJ2-1; D might be TRBD2 (6 bases). Trimming shortened V by 6 bases and J by 1 base, and 10 bases separated the two germline ends. From germline, CDR1 is LNHDA and CDR2 SQIVND (reference sequence). The CDR3 runs to 14 residues. CDR3 sequence: CASRSGVSYNEQFF. The CDR3 bases are TGTGCCAGTAGATCGGGGGTGTCCTACAATGAGCAGTTCTTC.

In the case of this clone: Other DNA sequences in the same sample also yield this CDR3. The chain recombines TRBV9 with TRBJ2-3, with 12 bases fitting TRBD2. CDR1 is SGDLS and CDR2 is YYNGEE in the germline V gene. Trimming cost V 0 bases and J 1 base; bases outside gene matches: 0. This CDR3 has 16 amino acids. This CDR3 reads CASSVGLAGGTDTQYF. The CDR3 bases are TGTGCCAGCAGCGTAGGACTAGCGGGGGGCACAGATACGCAGTATTTT. Based on the CDR3 plus reference TRBV9 and TRBJ2-3, the full variable domain is DSGVTQTPKHLITATGQRVTLRCSPRSGDLSVYWYQQSLDQGLQFLIQYYNGEERAKGNILERFSAQQFPDLHSELNLSSLELGDSALYFCASSVGLAGGTDTQYFGPGTRLTVL.

This clone showed up just a few times. The genes are TRBV2 and TRBJ2-3; 7 bases are a match to TRBD1. Per germline, CDR1 SNHLY and CDR2 FYNNEI. There are 14 residues in the CDR3. V was pared by 10 bases and J by 4 bases, with 11 bases of the junction left unmatched. CDR3 DNA: TGTGCCACCCCTACAGGGGCTCTCTCAGATACGCAGTATTTT. Residues: CATPTGALSDTQYF.